The 4 T cell receptor beta chains presented below share a single source sample, sequenced in a study of blood T cell repertoires in COVID-19. The data were produced by immunoSEQ multiplex PCR, yet TCRdb's version contains in-frame clones alone and is incomplete. The table shows 100,000 or so clones, with around four fifths occurring only once. The sample comprised peripheral blood. The receptors were sampled from a woman in her seventies with acute or convalescent COVID-19.

The chain combines TRBV19 with TRBJ1-5; D possibly corresponds to TRBD1 (6 bases). Germline values: CDR1 LNHDA, CDR2 SQIVND (reference sequence). The CDR3 is 14 residues long. V was trimmed by 3 bases and J by 2 bases, leaving 8 bases between them. This CDR3 reads CASSMGARNQPQHF. The CDR3 DNA reads TGTGCCAGTAGTATGGGGGCGCGCAATCAGCCCCAGCATTTT.

This chain joins TRBV27 and TRBJ2-5; 9 bases are shared with TRBD1. The trim removed 4 bases at V and 5 bases at J, leaving 2 bases unmatched. Germline V gene data show CDR1 as MNHEY and CDR2 as SMNVEV (reference sequence). The CDR3 length is 13 residues. Here the CDR3 DNA reads TGTGCCAGCAGTTGGACAGGGGTGGAGACCCAGTACTTC. Protein sequence: CASSWTGVETQYF.

This sequence joins TRBV18 and TRBJ2-6, with D unclear. Germline V gene data show CDR1 as KGHSH and CDR2 as LQKENI. The germline V and J ends were trimmed by 3 bases and 0 bases, with 3 bases remaining between them. The CDR3 spans 14 residues. The chain's CDR3 is CASSPSSGANVLTF. The CDR3 coding sequence is TGTGCCAGCTCACCGAGCTCTGGGGCCAACGTCCTGACTTTC.

The chain has TRBV5-6 and TRBJ1-1; possibly TRBD1 for D (6 bases). Between the trimmed V and J ends, which lost 3 bases and 6 bases, there was a span of 15 bases. Germline V CDR1 and CDR2: SGHDT, YYEEEE. CDR3 length equals 14 residues. The CDR3 reads CASSSPGAGAEAFF. As DNA, the CDR3 is TGTGCCAGCAGCTCACCAGGGGCGGGGGCTGAAGCTTTCTTT.